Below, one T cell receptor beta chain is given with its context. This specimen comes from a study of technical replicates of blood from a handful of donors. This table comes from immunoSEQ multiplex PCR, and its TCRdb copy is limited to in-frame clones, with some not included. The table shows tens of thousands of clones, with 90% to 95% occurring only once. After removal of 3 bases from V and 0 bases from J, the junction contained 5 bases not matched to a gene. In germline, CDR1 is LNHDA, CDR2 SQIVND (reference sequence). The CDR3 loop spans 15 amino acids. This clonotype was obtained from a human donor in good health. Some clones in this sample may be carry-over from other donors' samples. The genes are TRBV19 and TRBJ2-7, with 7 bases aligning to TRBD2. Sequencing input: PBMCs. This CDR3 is CASSITASGSYEQYF. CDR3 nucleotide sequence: TGTGCCAGTAGTATTACGGCTAGCGGCTCCTACGAGCAGTACTTC. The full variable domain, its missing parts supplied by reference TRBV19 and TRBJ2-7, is DGGITQSPKYLFRKEGQNVTLSCEQNLNHDAMYWYRQDPGQGLRLIYYSQIVNDFQKGDIAEGYSVSREKKESFPLTVTSAQKNPTAFYLCASSITASGSYEQYFGPGTRLTVT.